The present T cell receptor beta chain was sequenced within a study of shared clonotypes between healthy human individuals. Caucasian adults residing in Nashville, Tennessee made up all the donors. Per germline, CDR1 SGHAT and CDR2 FQDESV (reference sequence). The CDR3 contains 13 residues. J lost 6 bases, V lost 5 bases, and 4 bases had no gene match. This clone was picked up a small number of times. Profiling relied on immunoSEQ multiplex PCR, and the TCRdb table lists in-frame clones only, not all of them. The table records 1 million to 1.2 million clones, approximately 77% of them present only once.

This TCR was recovered from a man between 18 and 29 years old in good health. Some clones in this sample may be carry-over from other donors' samples. The material sequenced was memory CD4+ T cells from PBMCs. The subset: CD45RA-negative fraction. This chain connects TRBV11-1 to TRBJ2-3; 8 bases fit TRBD2. This chain's CDR3 is CASSGRTSDTQYF. CDR3 sequence (DNA): TGTGCCAGCAGCGGGCGGACTAGCGATACGCAGTATTTT. Together with reference TRBV11-1 and TRBJ2-3, the CDR3 gives the full variable domain: EAEVAQSPRYKITEKSQAVAFWCDPISGHATLYWYRQILGQGPELLVQFQDESVVDDSQLPKDRFSAERLKGVDSTLKIQPAELGDSAMYLCASSGRTSDTQYFGPGTRLTVL.